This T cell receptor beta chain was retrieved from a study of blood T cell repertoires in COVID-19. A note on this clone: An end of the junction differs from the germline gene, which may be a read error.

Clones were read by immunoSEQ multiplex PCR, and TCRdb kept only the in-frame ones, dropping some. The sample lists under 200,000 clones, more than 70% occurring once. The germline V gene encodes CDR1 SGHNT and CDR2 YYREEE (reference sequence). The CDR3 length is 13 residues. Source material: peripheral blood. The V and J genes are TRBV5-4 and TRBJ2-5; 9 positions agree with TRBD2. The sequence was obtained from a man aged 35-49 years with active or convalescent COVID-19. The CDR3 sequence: CASSLVPSGTVNF. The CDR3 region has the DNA TGTGCCAGCAGCTTGGTTCCTAGCGGGACGGTCAACTTC.